The T cell receptor beta chain described here comes from a study of blood T cell repertoires in COVID-19. Per germline, CDR1 DFQATT and CDR2 SNEGSKA (reference sequence). CDR3 size: 11 residues. Trimming stripped 6 bases from V and 8 bases from J, with 10 bases between. Per the original data handling: Reference gene primer amplification in the assay estimated nucleated cell counts. Using immunoSEQ multiplex PCR, the repertoire was profiled, and TCRdb retains in-frame clones only, with some absent. D and trimming come from the DNA, and the V and J calls and clone size come from that table. The top ten clones hold 5.8% of a sample with around 70,000 clones, roughly 89% of them seen once.

The sequenced material came from peripheral blood. This receptor was identified in a human donor in a cohort sampled during active COVID-19. J is TRBJ1-4 and V is TRBV20-1, with D hard to call. In nucleotides, the CDR3 is TGCAGTGCCGTGCTCGCGGAAAAACTGTTTTTT. Its translation is CSAVLAEKLFF.